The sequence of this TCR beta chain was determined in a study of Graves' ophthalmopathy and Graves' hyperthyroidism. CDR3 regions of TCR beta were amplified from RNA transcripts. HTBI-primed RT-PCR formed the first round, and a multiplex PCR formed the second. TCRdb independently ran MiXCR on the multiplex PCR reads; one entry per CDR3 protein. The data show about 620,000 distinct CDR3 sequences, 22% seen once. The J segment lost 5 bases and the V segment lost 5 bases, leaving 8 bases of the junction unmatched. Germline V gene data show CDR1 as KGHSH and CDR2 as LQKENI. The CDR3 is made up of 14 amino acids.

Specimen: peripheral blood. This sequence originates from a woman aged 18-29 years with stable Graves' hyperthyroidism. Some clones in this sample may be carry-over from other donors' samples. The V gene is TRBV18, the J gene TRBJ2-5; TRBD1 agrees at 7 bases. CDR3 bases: TGTGCCAGCTCAGACGACAGGGCGGTCGAGACCCAGTACTTC. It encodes CASSDDRAVETQYF.